This T cell receptor beta chain came from a study of blood T cell repertoires in COVID-19. V lost 3 bases and J lost 4, with 10 bases in between. Looked up from germline, CDR1 is SGDLS and CDR2 is YYNGEE. The CDR3 runs 13 residues. Cohort placement rested on clinical history that participants reported themselves. The data were produced by immunoSEQ multiplex PCR, yet TCRdb's version contains in-frame clones alone and is incomplete. The data contain fewer than 500,000 clones, more than 80% of them singletons. The TCR originated in a man in his thirties or forties who had recovered from COVID-19. Sequences were obtained from PBMCs or T cells enriched from blood (not recorded which). The chain couples TRBV9 to TRBJ1-1, with D perhaps matching TRBD1 (6 bases). The CDR3 DNA reads as TGTGCCAGCAGCGCGTACAGGGCCACTGAAGCTTTCTTT. It codes for CASSAYRATEAFF.